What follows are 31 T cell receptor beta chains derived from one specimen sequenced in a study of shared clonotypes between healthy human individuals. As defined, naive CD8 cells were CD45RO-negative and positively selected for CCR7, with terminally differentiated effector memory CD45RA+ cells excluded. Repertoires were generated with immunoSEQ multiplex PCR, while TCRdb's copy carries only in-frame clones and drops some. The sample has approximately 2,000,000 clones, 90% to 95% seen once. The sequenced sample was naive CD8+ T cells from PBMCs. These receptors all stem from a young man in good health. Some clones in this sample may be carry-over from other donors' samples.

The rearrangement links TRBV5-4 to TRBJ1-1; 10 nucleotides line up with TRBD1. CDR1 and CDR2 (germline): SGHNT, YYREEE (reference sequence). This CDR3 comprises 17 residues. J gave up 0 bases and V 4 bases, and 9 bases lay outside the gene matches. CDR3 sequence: CASSPRDRGIMNTEAFF. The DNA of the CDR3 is TGTGCCAGCAGCCCCCGGGACAGGGGAATCATGAACACTGAAGCTTTCTTT. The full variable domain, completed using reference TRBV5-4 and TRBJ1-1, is ETGVTQSPTHLIKTRGQQVTLRCSSQSGHNTVSWYQQALGQGPQFIFQYYREEENGRGNFPPRFSGLQFPNYSSELNVNALELDDSALYLCASSPRDRGIMNTEAFFGQGTRLTVV.

As DNA, the CDR3 is TGTGCCAGCAGCCGTACAGGGCGCTCTGGAAACACCATATATTTT. It yields the protein CASSRTGRSGNTIYF. The chain joins TRBV27 to TRBJ1-3; possible D gene TRBD1, 6 bases. Trimming removed 6 bases from V and 0 bases from J, with 12 bases in between. Germline V CDR1 and CDR2: MNHEY, SMNVEV (reference sequence). The CDR3 length is 15 residues.

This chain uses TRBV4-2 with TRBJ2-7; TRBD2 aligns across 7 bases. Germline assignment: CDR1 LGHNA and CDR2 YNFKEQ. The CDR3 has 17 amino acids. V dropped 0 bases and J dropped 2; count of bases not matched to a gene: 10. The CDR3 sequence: CASSQENPERGPYEQYF. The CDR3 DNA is TGTGCCAGCAGCCAAGAAAATCCCGAGCGGGGACCCTACGAGCAGTACTTC.

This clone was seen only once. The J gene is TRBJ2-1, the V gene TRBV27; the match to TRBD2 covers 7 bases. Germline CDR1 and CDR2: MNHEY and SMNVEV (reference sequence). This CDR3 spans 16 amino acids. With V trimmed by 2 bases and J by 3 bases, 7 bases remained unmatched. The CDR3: CASSLSMVAGYNEQFF. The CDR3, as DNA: TGTGCCAGCAGTTTAAGTATGGTAGCGGGCTACAATGAGCAGTTCTTC.

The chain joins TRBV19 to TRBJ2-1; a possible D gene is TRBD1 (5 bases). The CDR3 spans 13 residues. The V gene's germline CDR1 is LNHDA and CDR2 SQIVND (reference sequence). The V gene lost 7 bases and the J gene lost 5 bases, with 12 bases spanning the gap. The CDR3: CASKGSVNNEQFF. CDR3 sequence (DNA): TGTGCCAGTAAGGGGTCGGTGAACAATGAGCAGTTCTTC.

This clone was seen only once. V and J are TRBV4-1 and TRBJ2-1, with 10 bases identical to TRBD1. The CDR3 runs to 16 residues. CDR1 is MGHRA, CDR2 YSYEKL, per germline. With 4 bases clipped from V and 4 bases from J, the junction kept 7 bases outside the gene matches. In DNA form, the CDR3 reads TGCGCCAGCAGCCGTCAGACAGGGGGCGCTTACAATGAGCAGTTCTTC. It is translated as CASSRQTGGAYNEQFF.

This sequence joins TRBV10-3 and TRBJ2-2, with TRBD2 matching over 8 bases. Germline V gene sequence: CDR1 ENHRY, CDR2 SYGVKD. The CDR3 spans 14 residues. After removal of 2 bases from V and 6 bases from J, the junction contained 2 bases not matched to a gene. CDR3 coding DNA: TGTGCCATCAGTGAGCGGGAGGGATCCGGGGAGCTGTTTTTT. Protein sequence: CAISEREGSGELFF.

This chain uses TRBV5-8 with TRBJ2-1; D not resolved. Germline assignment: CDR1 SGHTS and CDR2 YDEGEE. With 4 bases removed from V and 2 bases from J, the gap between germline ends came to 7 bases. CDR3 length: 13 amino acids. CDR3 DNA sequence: TGTGCCAGCAGCCGTGCGCCCTACAATGAGCAGTTCTTC. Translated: CASSRAPYNEQFF.

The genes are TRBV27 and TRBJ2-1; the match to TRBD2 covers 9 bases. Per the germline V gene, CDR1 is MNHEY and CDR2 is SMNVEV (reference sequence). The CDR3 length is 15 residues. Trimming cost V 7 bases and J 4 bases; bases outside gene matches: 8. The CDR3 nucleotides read TGTGCCAGCACCATTAGCGGGAGTACGTACAATGAGCAGTTCTTC. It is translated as CASTISGSTYNEQFF.

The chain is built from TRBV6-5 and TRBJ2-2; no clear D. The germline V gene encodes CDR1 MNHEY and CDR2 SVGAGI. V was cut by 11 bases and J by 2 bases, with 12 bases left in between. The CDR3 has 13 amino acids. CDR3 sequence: CAAARLNTGELFF. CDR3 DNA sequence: TGTGCCGCGGCGCGGCTAAACACCGGGGAGCTGTTTTTT.

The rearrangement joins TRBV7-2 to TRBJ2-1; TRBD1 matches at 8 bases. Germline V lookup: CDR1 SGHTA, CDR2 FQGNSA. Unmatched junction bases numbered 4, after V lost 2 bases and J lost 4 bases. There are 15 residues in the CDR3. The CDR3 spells CASSLNRGAYNEQFF. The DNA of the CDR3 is TGTGCCAGCAGCTTAAACAGGGGGGCTTACAATGAGCAGTTCTTC.

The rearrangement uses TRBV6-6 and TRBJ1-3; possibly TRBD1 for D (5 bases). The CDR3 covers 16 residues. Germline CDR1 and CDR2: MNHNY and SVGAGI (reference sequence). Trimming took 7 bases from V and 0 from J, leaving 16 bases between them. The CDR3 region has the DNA TGTGCCAGCACTTATTTACAGGTCCCCTCTGGAAACACCATATATTTT. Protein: CASTYLQVPSGNTIYF.

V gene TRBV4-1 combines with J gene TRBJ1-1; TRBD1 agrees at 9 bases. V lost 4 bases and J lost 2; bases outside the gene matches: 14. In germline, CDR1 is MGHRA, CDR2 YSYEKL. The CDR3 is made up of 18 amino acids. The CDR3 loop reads CASSPPSVPGQGNTEAFF. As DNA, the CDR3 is TGCGCCAGCAGCCCACCATCCGTCCCGGGACAGGGAAACACTGAAGCTTTCTTT.

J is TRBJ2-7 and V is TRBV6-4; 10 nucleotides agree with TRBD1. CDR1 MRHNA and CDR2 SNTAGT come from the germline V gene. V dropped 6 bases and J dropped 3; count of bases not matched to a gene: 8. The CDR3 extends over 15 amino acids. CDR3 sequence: CASSLTGGKDYEQYF. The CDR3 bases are TGTGCCAGCAGCTTGACAGGGGGCAAGGACTACGAGCAGTACTTC.

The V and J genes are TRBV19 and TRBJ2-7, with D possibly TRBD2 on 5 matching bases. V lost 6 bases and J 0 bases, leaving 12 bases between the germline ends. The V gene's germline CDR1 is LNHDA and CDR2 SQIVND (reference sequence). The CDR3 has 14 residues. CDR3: CASRRTVSSYEQYF. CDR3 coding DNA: TGTGCCAGTAGAAGGACTGTGAGCTCCTACGAGCAGTACTTC. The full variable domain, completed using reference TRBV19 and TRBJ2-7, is DGGITQSPKYLFRKEGQNVTLSCEQNLNHDAMYWYRQDPGQGLRLIYYSQIVNDFQKGDIAEGYSVSREKKESFPLTVTSAQKNPTAFYLCASRRTVSSYEQYFGPGTRLTVT.

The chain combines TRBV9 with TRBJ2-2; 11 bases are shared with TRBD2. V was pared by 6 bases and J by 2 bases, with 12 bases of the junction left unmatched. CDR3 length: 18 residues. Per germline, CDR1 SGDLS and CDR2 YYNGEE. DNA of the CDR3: TGTGCCAGCACCAGACTAGCGGGGACGAGGGCTAACACCGGGGAGCTGTTTTTT. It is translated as CASTRLAGTRANTGELFF.

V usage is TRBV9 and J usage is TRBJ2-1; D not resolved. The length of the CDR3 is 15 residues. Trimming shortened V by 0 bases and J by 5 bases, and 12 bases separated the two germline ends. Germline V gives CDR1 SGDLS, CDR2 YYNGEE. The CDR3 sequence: CASSVGWREDNEQFF. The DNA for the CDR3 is TGTGCCAGCAGCGTAGGCTGGAGAGAGGACAATGAGCAGTTCTTC.

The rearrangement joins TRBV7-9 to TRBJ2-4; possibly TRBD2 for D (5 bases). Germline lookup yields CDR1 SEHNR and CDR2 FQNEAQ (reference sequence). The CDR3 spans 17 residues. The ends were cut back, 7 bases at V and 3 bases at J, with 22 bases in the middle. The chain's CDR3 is CASTPREGGVGKNIQYF. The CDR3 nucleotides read TGTGCCAGCACCCCGAGGGAAGGAGGTGTGGGCAAAAACATTCAGTACTTC.

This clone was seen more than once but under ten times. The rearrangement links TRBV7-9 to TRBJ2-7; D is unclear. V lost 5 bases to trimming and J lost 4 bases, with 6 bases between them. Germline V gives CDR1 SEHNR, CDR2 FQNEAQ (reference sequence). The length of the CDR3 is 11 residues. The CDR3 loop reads CASSVAYEQYF. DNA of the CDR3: TGTGCCAGCAGCGTTGCGTACGAGCAGTACTTC.

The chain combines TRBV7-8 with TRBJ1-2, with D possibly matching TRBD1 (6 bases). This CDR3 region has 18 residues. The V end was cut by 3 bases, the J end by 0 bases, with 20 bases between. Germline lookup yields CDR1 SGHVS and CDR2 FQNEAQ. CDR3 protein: CASSLMAPWTEANYGYTF. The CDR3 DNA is TGTGCCAGCAGCTTGATGGCCCCTTGGACAGAAGCTAACTATGGCTACACCTTC. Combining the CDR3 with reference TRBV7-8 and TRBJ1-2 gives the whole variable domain GAGVSQSPRYKVAKRGQDVALRCDPISGHVSLFWYQQALGQGPEFLTYFQNEAQLDKSGLPSDRFFAERPEGSVSTLKIQRTQQEDSAVYLCASSLMAPWTEANYGYTFGSGTRLTVV.

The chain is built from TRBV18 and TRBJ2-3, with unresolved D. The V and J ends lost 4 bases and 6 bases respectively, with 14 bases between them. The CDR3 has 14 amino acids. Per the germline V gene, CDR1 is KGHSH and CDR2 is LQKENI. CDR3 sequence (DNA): TGTGCCAGCTCACTCCTGGGTATGGGGGATACGCAGTATTTT. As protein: CASSLLGMGDTQYF.

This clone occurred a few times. CDR3 amino acids: CASSQARHQYEQYF. CDR3 DNA: TGCGCCAGCAGCCAAGCACGCCACCAGTACGAGCAGTACTTC. The V gene is TRBV4-3, the J gene TRBJ2-7; D ambiguous. CDR1 is LGHNA, CDR2 YSLEER, per germline. V lost 1 base to trimming and J lost 4 bases, with 11 bases between them. The CDR3 length is 14 residues.

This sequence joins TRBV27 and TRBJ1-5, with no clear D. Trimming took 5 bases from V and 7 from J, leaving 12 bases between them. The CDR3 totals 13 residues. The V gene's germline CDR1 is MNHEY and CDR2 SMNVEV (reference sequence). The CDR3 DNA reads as TGTGCCAGCAGTCCCCAGGACCGACAGCCCCAGCATTTT. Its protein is CASSPQDRQPQHF.

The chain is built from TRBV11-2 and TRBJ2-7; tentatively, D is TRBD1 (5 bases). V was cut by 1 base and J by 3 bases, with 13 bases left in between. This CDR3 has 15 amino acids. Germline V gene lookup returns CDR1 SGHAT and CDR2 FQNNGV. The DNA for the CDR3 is TGTGCCAGCAGCTTAGGATTGGGGCAGGGCTACGAGCAGTACTTC. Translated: CASSLGLGQGYEQYF. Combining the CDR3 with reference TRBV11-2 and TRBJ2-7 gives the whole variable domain EAGVAQSPRYKIIEKRQSVAFWCNPISGHATLYWYQQILGQGPKLLIQFQNNGVVDDSQLPKDRFSAERLKGVDSTLKIQPAKLEDSAVYLCASSLGLGQGYEQYFGPGTRLTVT.

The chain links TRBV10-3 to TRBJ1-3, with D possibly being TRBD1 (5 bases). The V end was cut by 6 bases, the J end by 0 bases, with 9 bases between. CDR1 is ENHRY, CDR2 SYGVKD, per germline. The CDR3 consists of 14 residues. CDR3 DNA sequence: TGTGCCATCAGGGGGGTCCTCTCTGGAAACACCATATATTTT. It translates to CAIRGVLSGNTIYF.

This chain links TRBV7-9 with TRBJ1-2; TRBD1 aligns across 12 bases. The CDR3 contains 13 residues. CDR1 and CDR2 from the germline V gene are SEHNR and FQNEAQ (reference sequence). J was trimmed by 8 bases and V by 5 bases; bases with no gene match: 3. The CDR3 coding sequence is TGTGCCAGCAGCACGGGGACAGGGGGCGGCTACACCTTC. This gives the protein CASSTGTGGGYTF.

The CDR3 nucleotides read TGTGCCAGCAGACTCGACCCCTACGAGCAGTACTTC. Its protein is CASRLDPYEQYF. The V call is TRBV2, the J call TRBJ2-7; D is unclear. The CDR3 is 12 residues long. Germline V gives CDR1 SNHLY, CDR2 FYNNEI. The V gene lost 6 bases and the J gene lost 2 bases, with 8 bases spanning the gap.

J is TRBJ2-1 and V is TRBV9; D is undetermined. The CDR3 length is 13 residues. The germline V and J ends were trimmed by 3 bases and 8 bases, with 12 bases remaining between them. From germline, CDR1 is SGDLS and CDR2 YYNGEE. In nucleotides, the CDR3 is TGTGCCAGCAGCGCGATAATGATGGATGAGCAGTTCTTC. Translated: CASSAIMMDEQFF.

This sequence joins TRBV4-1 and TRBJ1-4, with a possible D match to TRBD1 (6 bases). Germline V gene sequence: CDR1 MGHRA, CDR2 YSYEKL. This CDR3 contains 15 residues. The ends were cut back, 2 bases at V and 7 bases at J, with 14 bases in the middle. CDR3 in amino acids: CASSQSQGMGEKLFF. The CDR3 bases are TGCGCCAGCAGCCAATCGCAGGGGATGGGTGAAAAACTGTTTTTT.

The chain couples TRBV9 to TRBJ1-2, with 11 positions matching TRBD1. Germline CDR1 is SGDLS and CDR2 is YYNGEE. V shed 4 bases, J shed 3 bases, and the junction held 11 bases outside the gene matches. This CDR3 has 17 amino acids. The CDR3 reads CASSSSRWDRGDYGYTF. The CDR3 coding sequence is TGTGCCAGCAGCTCATCTCGCTGGGACAGGGGGGACTATGGCTACACCTTC.

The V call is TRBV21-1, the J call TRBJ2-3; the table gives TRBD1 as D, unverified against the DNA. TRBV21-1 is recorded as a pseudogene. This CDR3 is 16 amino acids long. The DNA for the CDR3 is TGTGCCAGCAGCAGAGACAGGGACAGGGTTACAGATACGCAGTATTTT. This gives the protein CASSRDRDRVTDTQYF.